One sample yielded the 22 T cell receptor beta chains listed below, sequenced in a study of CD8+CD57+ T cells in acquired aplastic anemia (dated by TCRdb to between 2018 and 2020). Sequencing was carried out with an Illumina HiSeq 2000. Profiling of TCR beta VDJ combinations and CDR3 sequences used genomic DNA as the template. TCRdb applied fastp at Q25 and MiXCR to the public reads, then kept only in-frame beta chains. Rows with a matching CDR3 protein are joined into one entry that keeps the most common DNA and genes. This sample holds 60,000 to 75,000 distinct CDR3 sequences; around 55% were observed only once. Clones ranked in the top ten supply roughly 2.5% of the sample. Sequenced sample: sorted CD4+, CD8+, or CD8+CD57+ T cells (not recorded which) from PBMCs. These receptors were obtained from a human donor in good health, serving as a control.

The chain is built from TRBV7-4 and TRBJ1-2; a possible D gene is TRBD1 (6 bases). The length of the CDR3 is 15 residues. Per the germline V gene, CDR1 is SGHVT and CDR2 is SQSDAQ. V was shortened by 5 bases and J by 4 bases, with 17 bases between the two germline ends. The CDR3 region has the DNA TGTGCCAGCAGCCATGGACAAACAGGGCCCTATGGCTACACCTTC. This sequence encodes CASSHGQTGPYGYTF.

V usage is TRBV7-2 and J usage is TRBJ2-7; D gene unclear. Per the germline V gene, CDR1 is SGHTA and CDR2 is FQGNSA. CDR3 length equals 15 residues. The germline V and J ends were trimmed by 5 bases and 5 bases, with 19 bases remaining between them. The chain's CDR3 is CASSQAPPGGNEQYF. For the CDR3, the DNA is TGTGCCAGCAGCCAGGCCCCCCCAGGTGGCAACGAGCAGTACTTC.

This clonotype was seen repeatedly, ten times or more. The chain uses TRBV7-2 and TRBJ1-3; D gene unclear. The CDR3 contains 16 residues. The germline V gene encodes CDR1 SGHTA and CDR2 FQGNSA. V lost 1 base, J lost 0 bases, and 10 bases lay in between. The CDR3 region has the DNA TGTGCCAGCAGCTTAGGGCCGGGAACCTCTGGAAACACCATATATTTT. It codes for CASSLGPGTSGNTIYF.

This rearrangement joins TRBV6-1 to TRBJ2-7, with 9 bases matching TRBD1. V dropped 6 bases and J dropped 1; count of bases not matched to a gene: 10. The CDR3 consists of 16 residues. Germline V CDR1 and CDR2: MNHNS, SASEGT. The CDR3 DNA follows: TGTGCCAGCAGATCCGGGACAGGGTTCACTTCCTACGAGCAGTACTTC. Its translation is CASRSGTGFTSYEQYF.

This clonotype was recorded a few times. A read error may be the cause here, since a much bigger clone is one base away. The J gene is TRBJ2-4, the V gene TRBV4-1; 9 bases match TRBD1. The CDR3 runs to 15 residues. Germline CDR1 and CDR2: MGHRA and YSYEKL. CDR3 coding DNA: TGCGCCAGCAGCCGAGGGACAGGGCGCGAAAACACTCAGTACTTC. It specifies CASSRGTGRENTQYF.

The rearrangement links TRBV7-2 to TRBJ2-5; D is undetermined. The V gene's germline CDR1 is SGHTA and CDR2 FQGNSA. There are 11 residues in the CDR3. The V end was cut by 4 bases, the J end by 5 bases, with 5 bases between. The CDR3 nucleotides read TGTGCCAGCAGCTGGTTGGAGACCCAGTACTTC. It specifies CASSWLETQYF.

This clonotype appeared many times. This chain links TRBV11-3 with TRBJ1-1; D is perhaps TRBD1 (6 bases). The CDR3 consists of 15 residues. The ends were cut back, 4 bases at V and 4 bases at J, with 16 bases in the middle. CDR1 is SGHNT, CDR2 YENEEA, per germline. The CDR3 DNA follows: TGTGCCAGCAGCTCCCGGGGAGGGGGGGGCACTGAAGCTTTCTTT. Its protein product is CASSSRGGGGTEAFF.

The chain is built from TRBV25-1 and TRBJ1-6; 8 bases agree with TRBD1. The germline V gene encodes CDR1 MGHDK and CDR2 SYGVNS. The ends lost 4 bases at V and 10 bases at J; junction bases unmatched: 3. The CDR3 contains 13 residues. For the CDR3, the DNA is TGTGCCAGCAGTGGGACAGGGCGGTCACCCCTCCACTTT. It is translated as CASSGTGRSPLHF.

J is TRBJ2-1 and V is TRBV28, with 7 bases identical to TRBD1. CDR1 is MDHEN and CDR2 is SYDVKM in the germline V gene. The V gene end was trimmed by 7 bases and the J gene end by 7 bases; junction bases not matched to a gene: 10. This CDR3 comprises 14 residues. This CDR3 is CASTPGGNFNEQFF. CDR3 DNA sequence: TGTGCCAGCACCCCAGGGGGTAACTTTAATGAGCAGTTCTTC.

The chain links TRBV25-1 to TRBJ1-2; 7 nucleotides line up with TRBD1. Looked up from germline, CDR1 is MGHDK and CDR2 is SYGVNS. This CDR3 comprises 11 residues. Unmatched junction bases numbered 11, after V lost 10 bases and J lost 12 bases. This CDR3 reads CATLAGTANTF. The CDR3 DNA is TGTGCCACCCTGGCCGGGACAGCGAACACCTTC.

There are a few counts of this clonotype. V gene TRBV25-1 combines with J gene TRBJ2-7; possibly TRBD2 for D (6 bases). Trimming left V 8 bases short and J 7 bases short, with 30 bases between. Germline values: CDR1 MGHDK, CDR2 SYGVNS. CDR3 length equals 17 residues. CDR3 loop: CASVEGGAFHKQREQYF. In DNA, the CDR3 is TGTGCCAGCGTTGAAGGCGGGGCGTTCCATAAGCAAAGGGAGCAGTACTTC.

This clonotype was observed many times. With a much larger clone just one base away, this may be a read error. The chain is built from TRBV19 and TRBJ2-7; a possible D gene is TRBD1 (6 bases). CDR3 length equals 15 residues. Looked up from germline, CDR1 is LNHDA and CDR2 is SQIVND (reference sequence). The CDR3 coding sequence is TGTGCCGGTAGTATAAAGGGGGATGAGGCCTACGAGCAGTACTTC. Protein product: CAGSIKGDEAYEQYF.

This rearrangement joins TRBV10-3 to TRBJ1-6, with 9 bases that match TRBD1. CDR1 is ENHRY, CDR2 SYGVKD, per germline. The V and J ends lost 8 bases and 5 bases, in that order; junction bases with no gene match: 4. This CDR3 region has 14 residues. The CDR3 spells CAIRQGVDNSPLHF. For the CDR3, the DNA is TGTGCCATCCGACAGGGGGTCGATAATTCACCCCTCCACTTT.

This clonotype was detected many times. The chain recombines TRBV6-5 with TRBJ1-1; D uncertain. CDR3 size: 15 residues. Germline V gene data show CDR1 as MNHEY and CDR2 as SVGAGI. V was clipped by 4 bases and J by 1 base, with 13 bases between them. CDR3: CASSWSIGENTEAFF. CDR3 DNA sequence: TGTGCCAGCAGTTGGTCCATAGGAGAGAACACTGAAGCTTTCTTT.

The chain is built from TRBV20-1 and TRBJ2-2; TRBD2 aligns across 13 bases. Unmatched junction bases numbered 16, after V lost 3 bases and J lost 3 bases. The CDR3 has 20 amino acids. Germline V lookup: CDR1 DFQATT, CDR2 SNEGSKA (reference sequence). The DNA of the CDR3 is TGCAGTGCTAGGCCTTGGACTAGCGGGGGTACCCTTGCGGACACCGGGGAGCTGTTTTTT. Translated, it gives CSARPWTSGGTLADTGELFF.

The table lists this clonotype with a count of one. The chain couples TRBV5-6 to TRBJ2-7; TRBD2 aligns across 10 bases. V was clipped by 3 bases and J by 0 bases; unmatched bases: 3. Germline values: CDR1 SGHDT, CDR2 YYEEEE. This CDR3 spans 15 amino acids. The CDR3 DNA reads TGTGCCAGCAGCTCTAGCGGGAGTGTCTCCTACGAGCAGTACTTC. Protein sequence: CASSSSGSVSYEQYF.

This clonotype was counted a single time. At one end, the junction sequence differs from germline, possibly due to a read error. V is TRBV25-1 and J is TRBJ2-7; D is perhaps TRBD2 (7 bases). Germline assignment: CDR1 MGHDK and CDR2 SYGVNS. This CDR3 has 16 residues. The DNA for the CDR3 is TGTGCCAGCAGGGGTCGGGGGGCCGAGAAGGCCTACGACCAGTACTTC. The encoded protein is CASRGRGAEKAYDQYF.

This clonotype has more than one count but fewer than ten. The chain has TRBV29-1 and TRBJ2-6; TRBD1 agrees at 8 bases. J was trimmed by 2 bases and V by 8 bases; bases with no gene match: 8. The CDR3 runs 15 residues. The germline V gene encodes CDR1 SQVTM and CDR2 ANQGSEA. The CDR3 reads CSLTGQGAGANVLTF. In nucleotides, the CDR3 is TGCAGCTTAACCGGACAGGGTGCTGGGGCCAACGTCCTGACTTTC.

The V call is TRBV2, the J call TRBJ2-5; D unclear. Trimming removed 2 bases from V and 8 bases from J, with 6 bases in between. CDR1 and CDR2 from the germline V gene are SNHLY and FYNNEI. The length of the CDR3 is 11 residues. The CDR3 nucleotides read TGTGCCAGCAGTGAAAAGACAACCCAGTACTTC. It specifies CASSEKTTQYF.

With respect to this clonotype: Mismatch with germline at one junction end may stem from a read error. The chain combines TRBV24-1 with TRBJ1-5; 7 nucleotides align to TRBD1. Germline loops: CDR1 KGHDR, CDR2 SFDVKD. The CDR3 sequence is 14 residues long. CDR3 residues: CATSQTGSNQPQHF. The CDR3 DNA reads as TGTGCCACCAGCCAGACAGGGAGCAATCAGCCCCAGCACTTT.

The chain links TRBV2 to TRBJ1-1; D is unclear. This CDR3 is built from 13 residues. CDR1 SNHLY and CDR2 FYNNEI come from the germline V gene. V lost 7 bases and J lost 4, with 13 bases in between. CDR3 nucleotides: TGTGCCAGCATGGGATTACTGGGCACTGAAGCTTTCTTT. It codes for CASMGLLGTEAFF. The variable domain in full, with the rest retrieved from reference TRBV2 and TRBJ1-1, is EPEVTQTPSHQVTQMGQEVILRCVPISNHLYFYWYRQILGQKVEFLVSFYNNEISEKSEIFDDQFSVERPDGSNFTLKIRSTKLEDSAMYFCASMGLLGTEAFFGQGTRLTVV.

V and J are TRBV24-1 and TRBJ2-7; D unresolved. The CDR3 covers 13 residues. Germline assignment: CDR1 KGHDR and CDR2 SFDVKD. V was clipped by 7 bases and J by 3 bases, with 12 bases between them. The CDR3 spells CATSPAAVYEQYF. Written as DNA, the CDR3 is TGTGCCACCAGCCCGGCAGCAGTCTACGAGCAGTACTTC.